Listed here are 6 T cell receptor beta chains from one sample, sequenced in a study of T cells in Graves' hyperthyroidism and ophthalmopathy. Using RNA transcripts as the source, TCR beta CDR3 regions were amplified. HTBI primers drove first-round RT-PCR of the TCR CDR3. TCRdb re-analysed the multiplex PCR reads in MiXCR, keeping a single row per CDR3 protein. The sample yields approximately 600,000 distinct CDR3 sequences, roughly 14% seen once. Sequencing used blood. The receptor source for this set is a woman in her 40s with Graves' ophthalmopathy.

This clonotype was seen a handful of times. J is TRBJ2-7 and V is TRBV7-9, with a possible D match to TRBD1 (6 bases). The V and J ends lost 6 bases and 1 base respectively, with 16 bases between them. The CDR3 extends over 15 amino acids. Germline V CDR1 and CDR2: SEHNR, FQNEAQ (reference sequence). The CDR3: CASRATGGLSYEQYF. The CDR3 DNA reads as TGTGCCAGCAGAGCGACAGGTGGCCTATCCTACGAGCAGTACTTC.

Ten or more counts support this clonotype. An end of the junction differs from the germline gene, which may be a read error. This chain connects TRBV11-2 to TRBJ1-2; possibly TRBD1 for D (6 bases). This CDR3 has 16 amino acids. CDR1 SGHAT and CDR2 FQNNGV come from the germline V gene. Written as DNA, the CDR3 is TGTGCCAGCAGCCCGACATTACAGGGAGCGGTCGATGGCCACACCTTC. Its protein product is CASSPTLQGAVDGHTF. Complete variable domain (other parts from reference TRBV11-2 and TRBJ1-2): EAGVAQSPRYKIIEKRQSVAFWCNPISGHATLYWYQQILGQGPKLLIQFQNNGVVDDSQLPKDRFSAERLKGVDSTLKIQPAKLEDSAVYLCASSPTLQGAVDGHTFGSGTRLTVV.

This clonotype was seen at least ten times. A junction boundary mismatches the germline segment, possibly from a read error. J is TRBJ2-4 and V is TRBV20-1, with D possibly called TRBD1 or TRBD2 (5 bases each). The CDR3 has 15 amino acids. CDR1 and CDR2 from the germline V gene are DFQATT and SNEGSKA (reference sequence). The CDR3 reads CSARTPPPGGNFQYF. The CDR3, as DNA: TGCAGTGCTAGAACACCTCCGCCTGGGGGAAACTTTCAGTACTTC.

This clonotype was observed at least ten times. The chain couples TRBV6-2 or TRBV6-3 to TRBJ1-5, with D unresolved. The CDR3 loop spans 15 amino acids. Trimming shortened V by 6 bases and J by 3 bases, and 15 bases separated the two germline ends. CDR1 and CDR2 (germline): MNHEY, SVGEGT. CDR3 amino acids: CASSLLGPINQPQHF. The CDR3 region has the DNA TGTGCCAGCAGCCTCCTAGGACCCATCAATCAGCCCCAGCATTTT.

CDR3 nucleotide sequence: TGTGCCAGCACCCGGGACAGGGACATCTATGGCTACACCTTC. Amino acids: CASTRDRDIYGYTF. The chain couples TRBV2 to TRBJ1-2, with TRBD1 identical over 9 bases. The ends lost 7 bases at V and 4 bases at J; junction bases unmatched: 7. CDR3 length equals 14 residues. Germline V gives CDR1 SNHLY, CDR2 FYNNEI. The entire variable domain, with the rest obtained from reference TRBV2 and TRBJ1-2, is as follows: EPEVTQTPSHQVTQMGQEVILRCVPISNHLYFYWYRQILGQKVEFLVSFYNNEISEKSEIFDDQFSVERPDGSNFTLKIRSTKLEDSAMYFCASTRDRDIYGYTFGSGTRLTVV.

This clonotype appeared many times. At one end, the junction sequence differs from germline, possibly due to a read error. J is TRBJ1-5 and V is TRBV28; TRBD1 matches 8 bases. Germline CDR1 reads MDHEN; CDR2 reads SYDVKM. The CDR3 spans 17 residues. The CDR3: CASDYRGASSSNQPQHF. The CDR3 nucleotides read TGTGCCAGCGACTACAGGGGGGCGTCGAGCAGCAATCAGCCTCAGCATTTT.